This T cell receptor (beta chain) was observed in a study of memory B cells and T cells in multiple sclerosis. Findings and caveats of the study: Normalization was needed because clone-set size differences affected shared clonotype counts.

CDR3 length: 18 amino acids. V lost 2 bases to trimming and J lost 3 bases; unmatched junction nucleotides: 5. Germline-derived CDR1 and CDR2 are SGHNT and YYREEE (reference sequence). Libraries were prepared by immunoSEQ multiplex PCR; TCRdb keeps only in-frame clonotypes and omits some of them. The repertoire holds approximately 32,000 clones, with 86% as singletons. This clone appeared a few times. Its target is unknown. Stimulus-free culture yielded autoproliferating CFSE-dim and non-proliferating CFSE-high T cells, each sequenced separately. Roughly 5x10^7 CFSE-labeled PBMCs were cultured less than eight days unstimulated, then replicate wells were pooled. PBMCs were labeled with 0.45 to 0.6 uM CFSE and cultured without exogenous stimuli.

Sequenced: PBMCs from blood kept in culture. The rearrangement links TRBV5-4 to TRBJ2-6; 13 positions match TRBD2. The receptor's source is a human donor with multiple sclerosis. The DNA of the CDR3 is TGTGCCAGCAGCTTCGGACTAGCGGGAGTTGGTGGGGCCAACGTCCTGACTTTC. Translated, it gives CASSFGLAGVGGANVLTF.